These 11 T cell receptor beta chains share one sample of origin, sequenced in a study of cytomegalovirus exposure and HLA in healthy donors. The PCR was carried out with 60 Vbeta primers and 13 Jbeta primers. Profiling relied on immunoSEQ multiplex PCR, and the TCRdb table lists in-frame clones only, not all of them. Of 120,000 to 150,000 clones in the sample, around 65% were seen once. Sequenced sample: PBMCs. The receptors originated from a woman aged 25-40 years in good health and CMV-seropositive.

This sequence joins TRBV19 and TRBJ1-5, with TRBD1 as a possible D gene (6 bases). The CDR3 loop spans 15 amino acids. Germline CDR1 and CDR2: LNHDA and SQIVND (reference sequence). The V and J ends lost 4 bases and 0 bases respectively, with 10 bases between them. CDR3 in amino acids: CASSKWTASNQPQHF. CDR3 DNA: TGTGCCAGTAGTAAATGGACAGCTAGCAATCAGCCCCAGCATTTT.

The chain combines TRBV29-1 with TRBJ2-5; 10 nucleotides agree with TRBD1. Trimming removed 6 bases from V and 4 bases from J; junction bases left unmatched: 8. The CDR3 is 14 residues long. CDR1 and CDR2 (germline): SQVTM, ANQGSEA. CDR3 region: CSVRTRTGGETQYF. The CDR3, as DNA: TGCAGCGTCCGAACTAGGACAGGGGGAGAGACCCAGTACTTC.

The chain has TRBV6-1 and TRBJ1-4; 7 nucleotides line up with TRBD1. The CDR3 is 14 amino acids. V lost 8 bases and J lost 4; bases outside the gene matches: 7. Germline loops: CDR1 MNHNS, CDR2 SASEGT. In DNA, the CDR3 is TGTGCCAGCGGGGGACAGCCTCTTAATGAAAAACTGTTTTTT. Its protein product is CASGGQPLNEKLFF.

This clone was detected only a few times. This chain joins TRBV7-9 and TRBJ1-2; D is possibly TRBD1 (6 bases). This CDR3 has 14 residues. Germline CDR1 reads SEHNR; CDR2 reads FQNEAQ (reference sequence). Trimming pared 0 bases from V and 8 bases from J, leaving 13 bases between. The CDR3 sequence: CASSLAPGADGYTF. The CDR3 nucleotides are TGTGCCAGCAGCTTAGCGCCAGGGGCCGACGGCTACACCTTC. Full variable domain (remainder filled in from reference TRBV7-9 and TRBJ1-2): DTGVSQNPRHKITKRGQNVTFRCDPISEHNRLYWYRQTLGQGPEFLTYFQNEAQLEKSRLLSDRFSAERPKGSFSTLEIQRTEQGDSAMYLCASSLAPGADGYTFGSGTRLTVV.

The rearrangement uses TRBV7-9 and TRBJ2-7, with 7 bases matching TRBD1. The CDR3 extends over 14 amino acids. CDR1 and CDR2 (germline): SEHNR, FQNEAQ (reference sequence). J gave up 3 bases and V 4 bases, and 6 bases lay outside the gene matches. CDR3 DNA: TGTGCCAGCAGCTCCGGACAGGCCGGCTACGAGCAGTACTTC. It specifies CASSSGQAGYEQYF.

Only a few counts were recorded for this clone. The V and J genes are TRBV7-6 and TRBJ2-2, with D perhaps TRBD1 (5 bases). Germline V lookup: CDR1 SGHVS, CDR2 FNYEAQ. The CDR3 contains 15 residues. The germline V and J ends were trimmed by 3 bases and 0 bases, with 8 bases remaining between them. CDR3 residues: CASSLGLPNTGELFF. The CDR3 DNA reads TGTGCCAGCAGCTTGGGGCTTCCGAACACCGGGGAGCTGTTTTTT.

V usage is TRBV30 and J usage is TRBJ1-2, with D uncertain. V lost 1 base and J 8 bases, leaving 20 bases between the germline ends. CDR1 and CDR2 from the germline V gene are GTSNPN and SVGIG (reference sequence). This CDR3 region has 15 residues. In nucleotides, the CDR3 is TGTGCCTGGAGTGACCCTCCGGGGATACTGGGAGGCTACACCTTC. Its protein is CAWSDPPGILGGYTF.

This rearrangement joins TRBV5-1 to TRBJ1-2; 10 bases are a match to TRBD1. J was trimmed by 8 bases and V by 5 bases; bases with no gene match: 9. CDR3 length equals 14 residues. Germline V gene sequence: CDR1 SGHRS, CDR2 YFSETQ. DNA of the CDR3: TGCGCCAGCAGGACCGGGACAGGGGAGCAGGGCTACACCTTC. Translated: CASRTGTGEQGYTF.

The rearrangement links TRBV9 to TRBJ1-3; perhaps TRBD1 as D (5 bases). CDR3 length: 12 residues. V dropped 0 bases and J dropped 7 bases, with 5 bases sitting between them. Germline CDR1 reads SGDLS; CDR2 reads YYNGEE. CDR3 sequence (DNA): TGTGCCAGCAGCGTAGAGGGGAACACCATATATTTT. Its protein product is CASSVEGNTIYF.

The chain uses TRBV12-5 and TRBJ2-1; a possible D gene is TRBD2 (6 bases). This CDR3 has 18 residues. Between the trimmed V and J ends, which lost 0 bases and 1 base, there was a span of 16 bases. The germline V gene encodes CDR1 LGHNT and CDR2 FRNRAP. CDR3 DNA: TGTGCTAGTGGTTTGGTAACAACTAGCAGGGATTCCTACAATGAGCAGTTCTTC. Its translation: CASGLVTTSRDSYNEQFF.

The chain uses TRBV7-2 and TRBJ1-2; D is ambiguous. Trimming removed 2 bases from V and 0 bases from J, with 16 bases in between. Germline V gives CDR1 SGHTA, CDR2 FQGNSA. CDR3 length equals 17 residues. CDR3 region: CASSLMRVQGTNYGYTF. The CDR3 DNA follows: TGTGCCAGCAGCTTAATGCGGGTTCAAGGGACTAACTATGGCTACACCTTC.